This record concerns one T cell receptor beta chain sequence. Its antigen remains unidentified. The data stem from a study of resident and recirculating memory T cells in vitiligo. Study-wide background: Epidermis came from shave biopsies of lesional and nonlesional sites, plus PBMCs. The samples were homogenized without cell sorting before genomic DNA extraction.

Trimming took off 5 bases at V and 5 bases at J, with 18 bases between the two ends. The CDR3 totals 15 residues. From germline, CDR1 is MNHEY and CDR2 SVGAGI. Overall study results and limits: TCR sequences were not conserved across biopsy sites or patients.

Generated by immunoSEQ multiplex PCR, the TCRdb table keeps only in-frame clones and is missing some. This sample yields about 42,000 clones, of which about 90% are seen a single time; about 4.5% belongs to the top ten. Patients had received no treatment within the previous three months. This TCR was recovered from a male donor with vitiligo. The rearrangement uses TRBV6-5 and TRBJ1-1; possible D gene TRBD1, 5 bases. Sequencing was done on a sample of blood. CDR3 in DNA: TGTGCCAGCAGTATGAGGAGGGGAGGGTGGACTGAAGCTTTCTTT. Residues: CASSMRRGGWTEAFF.